These 5 T cell receptor beta chains came from one sample sequenced in a study of Graves' ophthalmopathy and Graves' hyperthyroidism. Amplified material comprised TCR beta CDR3 regions derived from RNA transcripts. First-round RT-PCR relied on HTBI primers, and a second-round multiplex PCR came next. TCRdb passed the multiplex PCR reads through MiXCR, listing each CDR3 protein once. This table holds some 360,000 distinct CDR3 sequences, approximately 17% found once. Sample: peripheral blood. These TCRs come from an adult woman with stable Graves' hyperthyroidism.

This clonotype was seen repeatedly, ten times or more. This chain connects TRBV27 to TRBJ2-7; D is tentatively TRBD1 or TRBD2 (5 bases each). This CDR3 contains 15 residues. Germline V gene lookup returns CDR1 MNHEY and CDR2 SMNVEV (reference sequence). Trimming pared 2 bases from V and 5 bases from J, leaving 16 bases between. This CDR3 reads CASSLEGRGADEQYF. Here the CDR3 DNA reads TGTGCCAGCAGTTTAGAAGGACGAGGGGCCGACGAGCAGTACTTC.

In this sample, this clonotype turned up a few times. J is TRBJ2-2 and V is TRBV11-1; 11 positions match TRBD2. CDR3 length: 16 amino acids. CDR1 and CDR2 (germline): SGHAT, FQDESV (reference sequence). J gave up 4 bases and V 2 bases, and 3 bases lay outside the gene matches. The CDR3 DNA reads as TGTGCCAGCAGCTTACCTAGCGGGAGGTCCACCGGGGAGCTGTTTTTT. This sequence encodes CASSLPSGRSTGELFF.

This clonotype has a count of ten or more. The gene calls are TRBV11-2 and TRBJ2-2, with D uncertain. CDR1 is SGHAT, CDR2 FQNNGV, per germline. This CDR3 spans 14 amino acids. With 0 bases removed from V and 3 bases from J, the gap between germline ends came to 5 bases. In DNA, the CDR3 is TGTGCCAGCAGCTTAGAGACGTACACCGGGGAGCTGTTTTTT. It yields the protein CASSLETYTGELFF.

This clonotype was seen many times. The chain recombines TRBV20-1 with TRBJ2-7, with D perhaps being TRBD1 or TRBD2 (5 bases each). CDR1 DFQATT and CDR2 SNEGSKA come from the germline V gene (reference sequence). The CDR3 contains 15 residues. Trimming left V 4 bases short and J 4 bases short, with 20 bases between. CDR3 coding DNA: TGCAGTGCTATGGTGGCGAGGGGTGTAGGGTACGAGCAGTACTTC. Translated, it gives CSAMVARGVGYEQYF.

This clonotype was counted at least ten times. CDR3 nucleotides: TGTGCCAGCAGTTACTCGTCGCCCGACCCGTGGACCGGGGAGCTGTTTTTT. Translation: CASSYSSPDPWTGELFF. J is TRBJ2-2 and V is TRBV6-2 or TRBV6-3; D ambiguous. The CDR3 extends over 17 amino acids. V lost 0 bases and J lost 5, with 16 bases in between. Germline V gives CDR1 MNHEY, CDR2 SVGEGT.